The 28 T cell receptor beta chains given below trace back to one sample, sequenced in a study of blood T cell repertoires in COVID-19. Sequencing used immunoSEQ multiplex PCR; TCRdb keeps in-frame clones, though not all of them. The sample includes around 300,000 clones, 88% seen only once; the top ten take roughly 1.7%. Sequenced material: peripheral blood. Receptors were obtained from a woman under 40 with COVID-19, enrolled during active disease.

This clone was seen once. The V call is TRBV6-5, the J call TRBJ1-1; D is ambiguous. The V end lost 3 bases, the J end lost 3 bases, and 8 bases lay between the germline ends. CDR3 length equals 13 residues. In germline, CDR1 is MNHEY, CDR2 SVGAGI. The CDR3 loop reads CASSYYSHTEAFF. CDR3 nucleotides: TGTGCCAGCAGTTATTACAGCCACACTGAAGCTTTCTTT.

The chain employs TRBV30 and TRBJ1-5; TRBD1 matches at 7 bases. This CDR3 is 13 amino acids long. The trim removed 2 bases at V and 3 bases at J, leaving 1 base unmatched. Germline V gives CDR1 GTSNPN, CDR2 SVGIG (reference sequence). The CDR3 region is CAWSQGVNQPQHF. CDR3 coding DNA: TGTGCCTGGAGTCAGGGGGTCAATCAGCCCCAGCATTTT.

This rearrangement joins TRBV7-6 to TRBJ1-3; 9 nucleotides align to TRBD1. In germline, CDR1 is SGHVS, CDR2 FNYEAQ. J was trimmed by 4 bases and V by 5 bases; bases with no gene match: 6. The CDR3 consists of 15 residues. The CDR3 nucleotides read TGTGCCAGCAGCCTCACAGGGGGCGTAGGAAACACCATATATTTT. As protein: CASSLTGGVGNTIYF.

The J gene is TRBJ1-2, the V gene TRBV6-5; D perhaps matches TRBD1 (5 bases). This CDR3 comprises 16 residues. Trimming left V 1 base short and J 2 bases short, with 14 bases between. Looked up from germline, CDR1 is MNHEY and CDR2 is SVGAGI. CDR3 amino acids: CASSYWAGRENYGYTF. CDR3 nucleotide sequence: TGTGCCAGCAGTTACTGGGCGGGGCGGGAGAACTATGGCTACACCTTC.

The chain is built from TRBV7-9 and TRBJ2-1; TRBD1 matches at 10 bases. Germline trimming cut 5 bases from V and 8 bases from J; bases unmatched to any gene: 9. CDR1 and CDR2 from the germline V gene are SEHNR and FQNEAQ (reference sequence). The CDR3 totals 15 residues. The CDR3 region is CASSVTGGPEDEQFF. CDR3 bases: TGTGCCAGCAGCGTGACAGGGGGCCCGGAGGATGAGCAGTTCTTC.

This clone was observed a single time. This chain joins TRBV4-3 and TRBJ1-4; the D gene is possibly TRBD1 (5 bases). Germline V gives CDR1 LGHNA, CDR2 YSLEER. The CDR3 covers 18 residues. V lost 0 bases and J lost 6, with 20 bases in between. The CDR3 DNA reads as TGCGCCAGCAGCCAAGATCGGGGGGGAAGACTTATGGATGAAAAACTGTTTTTT. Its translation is CASSQDRGGRLMDEKLFF.

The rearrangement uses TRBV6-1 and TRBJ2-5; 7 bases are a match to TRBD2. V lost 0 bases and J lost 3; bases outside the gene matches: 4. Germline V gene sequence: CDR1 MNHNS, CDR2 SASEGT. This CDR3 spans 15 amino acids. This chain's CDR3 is CASSEAPGTKETQYF. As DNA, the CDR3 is TGTGCCAGCAGTGAAGCCCCCGGGACTAAAGAGACCCAGTACTTC.

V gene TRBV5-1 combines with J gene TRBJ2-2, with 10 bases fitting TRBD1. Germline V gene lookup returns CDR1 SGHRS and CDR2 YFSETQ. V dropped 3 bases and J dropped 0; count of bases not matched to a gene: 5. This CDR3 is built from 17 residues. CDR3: CASSSTGGASNTGELFF. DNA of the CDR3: TGCGCCAGCAGCTCGACAGGGGGCGCGTCGAACACCGGGGAGCTGTTTTTT.

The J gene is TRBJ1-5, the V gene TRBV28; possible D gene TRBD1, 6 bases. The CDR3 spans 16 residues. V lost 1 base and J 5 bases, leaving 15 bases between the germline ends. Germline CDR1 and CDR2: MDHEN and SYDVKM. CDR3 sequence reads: CASSLSGGRADQPQHF. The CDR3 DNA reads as TGTGCCAGCAGTTTATCGGGGGGGCGGGCAGATCAGCCCCAGCATTTT. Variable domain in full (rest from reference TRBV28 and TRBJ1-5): DVKVTQSSRYLVKRTGEKVFLECVQDMDHENMFWYRQDPGLGLRLIYFSYDVKMKEKGDIPEGYSVSREKKERFSLILESASTNQTSMYLCASSLSGGRADQPQHFGDGTRLSIL.

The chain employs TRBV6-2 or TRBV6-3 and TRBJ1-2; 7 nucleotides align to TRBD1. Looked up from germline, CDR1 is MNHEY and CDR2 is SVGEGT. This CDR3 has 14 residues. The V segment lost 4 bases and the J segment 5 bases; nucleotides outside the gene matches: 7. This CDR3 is CASSSEGAAYGYTF. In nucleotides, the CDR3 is TGTGCCAGCAGTTCCGAGGGGGCAGCGTATGGCTACACCTTC.

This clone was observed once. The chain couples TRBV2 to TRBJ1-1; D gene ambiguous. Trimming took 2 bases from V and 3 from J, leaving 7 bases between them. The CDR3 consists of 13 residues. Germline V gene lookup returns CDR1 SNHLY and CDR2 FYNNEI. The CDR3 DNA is TGTGCCAGCAGTGAAAGGCAGGACACTGAAGCTTTCTTT. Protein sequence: CASSERQDTEAFF.

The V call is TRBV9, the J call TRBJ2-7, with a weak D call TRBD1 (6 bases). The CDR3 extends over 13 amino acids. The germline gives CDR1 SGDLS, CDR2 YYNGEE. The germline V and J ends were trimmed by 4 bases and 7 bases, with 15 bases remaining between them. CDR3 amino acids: CASSPGPTGEQYF. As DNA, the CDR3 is TGTGCCAGCAGCCCCGGGCCAACAGGGGAGCAGTACTTC.

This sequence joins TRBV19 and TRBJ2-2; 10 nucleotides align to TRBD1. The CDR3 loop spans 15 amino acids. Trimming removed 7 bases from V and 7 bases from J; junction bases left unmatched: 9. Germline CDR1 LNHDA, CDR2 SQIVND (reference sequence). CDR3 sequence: CASTQGDRGIGELFF. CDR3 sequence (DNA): TGTGCCAGTACCCAAGGGGACAGGGGAATCGGGGAGCTGTTTTTT.

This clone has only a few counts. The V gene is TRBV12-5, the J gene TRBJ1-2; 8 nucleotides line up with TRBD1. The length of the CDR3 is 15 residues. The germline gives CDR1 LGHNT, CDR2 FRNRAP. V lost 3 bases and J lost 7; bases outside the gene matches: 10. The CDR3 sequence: CASGLFPGGGFGYTF. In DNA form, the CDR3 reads TGTGCTAGTGGTTTATTTCCAGGGGGCGGGTTTGGCTACACCTTC.

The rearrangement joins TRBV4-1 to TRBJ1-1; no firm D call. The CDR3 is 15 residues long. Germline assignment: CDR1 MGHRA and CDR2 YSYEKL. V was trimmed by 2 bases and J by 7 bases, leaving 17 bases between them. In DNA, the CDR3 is TGCGCCAGCAGCCAACCCCCACGGGGTCAACTTGAAGCTTTCTTT. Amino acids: CASSQPPRGQLEAFF.

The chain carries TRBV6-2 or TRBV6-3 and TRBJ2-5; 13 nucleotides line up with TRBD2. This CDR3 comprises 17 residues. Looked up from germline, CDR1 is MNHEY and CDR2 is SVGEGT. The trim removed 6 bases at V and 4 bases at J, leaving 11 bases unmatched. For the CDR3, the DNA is TGTGCCAGCAGCCGCGCCACTAGCGGGGGGGCCCCAGAGACCCAGTACTTC. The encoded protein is CASSRATSGGAPETQYF.

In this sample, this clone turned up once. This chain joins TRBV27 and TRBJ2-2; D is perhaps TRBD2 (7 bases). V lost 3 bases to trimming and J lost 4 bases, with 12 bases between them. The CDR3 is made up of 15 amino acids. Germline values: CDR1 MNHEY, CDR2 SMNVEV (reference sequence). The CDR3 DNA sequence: TGTGCCAGCAGTTTCGGGGGGCCGGTCACCGGGGAGCTGTTTTTT. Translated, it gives CASSFGGPVTGELFF.

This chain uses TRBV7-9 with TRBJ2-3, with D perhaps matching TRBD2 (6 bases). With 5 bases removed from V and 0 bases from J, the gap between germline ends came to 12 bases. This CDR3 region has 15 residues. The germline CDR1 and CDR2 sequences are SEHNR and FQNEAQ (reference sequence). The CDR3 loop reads CASSLGLPSTDTQYF. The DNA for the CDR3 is TGTGCCAGCAGCCTAGGACTACCCAGCACAGATACGCAGTATTTT.

Here the CDR3 DNA reads TGTGCCACCAGTGGAATAGAGGGGGCGGATACGCAGTATTTT. As protein: CATSGIEGADTQYF. The chain couples TRBV24-1 to TRBJ2-3; 7 bases align to TRBD1. Germline CDR1 is KGHDR and CDR2 is SFDVKD. The CDR3 length is 14 residues. After removal of 5 bases from V and 6 bases from J, the junction contained 7 bases not matched to a gene.

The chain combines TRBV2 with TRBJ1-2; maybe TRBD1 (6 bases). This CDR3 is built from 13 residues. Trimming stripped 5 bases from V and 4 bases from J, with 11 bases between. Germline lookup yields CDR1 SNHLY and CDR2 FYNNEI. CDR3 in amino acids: CASSRTAAYGYTF. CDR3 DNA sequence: TGTGCCAGCAGTAGGACAGCAGCCTATGGCTACACCTTC.

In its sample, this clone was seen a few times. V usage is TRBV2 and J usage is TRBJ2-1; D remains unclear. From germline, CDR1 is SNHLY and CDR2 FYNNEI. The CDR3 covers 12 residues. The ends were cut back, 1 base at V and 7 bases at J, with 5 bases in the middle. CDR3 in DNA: TGTGCCAGCAGTGAAGAGCTAAATGAGCAGTTCTTC. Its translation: CASSEELNEQFF.

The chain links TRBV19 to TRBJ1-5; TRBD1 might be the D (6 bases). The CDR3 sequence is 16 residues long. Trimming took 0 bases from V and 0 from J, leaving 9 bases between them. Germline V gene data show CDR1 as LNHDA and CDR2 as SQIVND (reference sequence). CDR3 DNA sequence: TGTGCCAGTAGTATAGAGGCAGGGGATAGCAATCAGCCCCAGCATTTT. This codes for CASSIEAGDSNQPQHF.

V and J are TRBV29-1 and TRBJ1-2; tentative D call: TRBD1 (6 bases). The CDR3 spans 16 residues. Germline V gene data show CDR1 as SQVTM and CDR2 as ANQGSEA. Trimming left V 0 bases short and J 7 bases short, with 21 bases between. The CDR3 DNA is TGCAGCGTTGAAGACGGGGCGGACAGCTTTGCGAGTGGCTACACCTTC. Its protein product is CSVEDGADSFASGYTF.

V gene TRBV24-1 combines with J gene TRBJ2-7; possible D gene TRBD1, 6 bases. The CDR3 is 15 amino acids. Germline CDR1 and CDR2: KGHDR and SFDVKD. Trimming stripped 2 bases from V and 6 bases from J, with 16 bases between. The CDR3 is CATSDSGHRGSEQYF. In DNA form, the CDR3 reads TGTGCCACCAGTGATTCGGGACACCGCGGCTCCGAGCAGTACTTC.

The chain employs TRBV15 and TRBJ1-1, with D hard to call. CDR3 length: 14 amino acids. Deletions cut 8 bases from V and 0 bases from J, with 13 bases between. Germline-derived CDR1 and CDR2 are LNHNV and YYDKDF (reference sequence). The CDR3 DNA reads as TGTGCCACCGCGGCCAGCCAGATGAACACTGAAGCTTTCTTT. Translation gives CATAASQMNTEAFF.

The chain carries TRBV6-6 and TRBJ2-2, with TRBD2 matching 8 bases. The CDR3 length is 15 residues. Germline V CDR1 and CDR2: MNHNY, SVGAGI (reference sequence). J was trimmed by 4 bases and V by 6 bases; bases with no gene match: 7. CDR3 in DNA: TGTGCCAGCAGCCCCGGGGGGGCCTTCACCGGGGAGCTGTTTTTT. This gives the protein CASSPGGAFTGELFF.

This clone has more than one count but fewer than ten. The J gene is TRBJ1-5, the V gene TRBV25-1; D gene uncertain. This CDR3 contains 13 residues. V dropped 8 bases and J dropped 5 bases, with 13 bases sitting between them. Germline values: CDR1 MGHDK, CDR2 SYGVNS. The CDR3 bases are TGTGCCAGCCTCACCTGGGAGGATCAGCCCCAGCATTTT. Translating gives CASLTWEDQPQHF. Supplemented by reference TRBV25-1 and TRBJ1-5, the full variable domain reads EADIYQTPRYLVIGTGKKITLECSQTMGHDKMYWYQQDPGMELHLIHYSYGVNSTEKGDLSSESTVSRIRTEHFPLTLESARPSHTSQYLCASLTWEDQPQHFGDGTRLSIL.

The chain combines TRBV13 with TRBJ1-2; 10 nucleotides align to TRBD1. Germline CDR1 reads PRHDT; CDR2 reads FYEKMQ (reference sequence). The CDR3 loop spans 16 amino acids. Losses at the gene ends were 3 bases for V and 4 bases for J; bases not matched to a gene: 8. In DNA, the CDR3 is TGTGCCAGCAGCTTGCCCTCGACAGGGGGCGGCTATGGCTACACCTTC. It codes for CASSLPSTGGGYGYTF.